This TCR beta chain was found in a study of blood T cell repertoires in COVID-19. Across the study: Whether acute or convalescent, the COVID-19 samples came from the United States, Italy and Spain. T cells, B-cell-depleted T cells, or PBMCs provided the cDNA or gDNA that served as material.

Methods used by the authors: Amplification of reference gene primers was used by the study to estimate nucleated cell counts. Clones were sequenced by immunoSEQ multiplex PCR, and TCRdb holds only the in-frame ones, with some missing. Clone size and V and J calls were adopted from that table, with D and trimming inferred from the DNA. This sample yields about 220,000 clones, of which 88% are seen a single time; just over 2.5% belongs to the top ten. Ages ranged from about 18 to 89 years, with residence in approximately 25 US areas. Material for sequencing was PBMCs or T cells enriched from blood (not recorded which). The source of this sequence is a woman aged 25 to 39 who had recovered from COVID-19.

The CDR3 protein is CASSHGGYQPQHF. CDR3 DNA sequence: TGCGCCAGCAGCCATGGAGGGTATCAGCCCCAGCATTTT. The rearrangement links TRBV4-1 to TRBJ1-5; D gene unclear. The germline V gene encodes CDR1 MGHRA and CDR2 YSYEKL. Trimming removed 3 bases from V and 5 bases from J, with 8 bases in between. The CDR3 runs 13 residues.